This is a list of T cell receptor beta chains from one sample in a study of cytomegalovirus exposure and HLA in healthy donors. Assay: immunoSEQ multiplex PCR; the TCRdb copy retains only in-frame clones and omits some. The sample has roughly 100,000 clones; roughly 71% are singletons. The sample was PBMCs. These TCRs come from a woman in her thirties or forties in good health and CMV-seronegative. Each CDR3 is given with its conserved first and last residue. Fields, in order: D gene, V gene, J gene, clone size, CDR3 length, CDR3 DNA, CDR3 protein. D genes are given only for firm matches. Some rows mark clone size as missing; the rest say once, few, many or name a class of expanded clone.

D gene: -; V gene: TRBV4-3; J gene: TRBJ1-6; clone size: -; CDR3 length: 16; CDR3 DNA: TGCGCCAGCAGCCGTAGATTCGACCAGCGGGATTCACCCCTCCACTTT; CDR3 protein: CASSRRFDQRDSPLHF
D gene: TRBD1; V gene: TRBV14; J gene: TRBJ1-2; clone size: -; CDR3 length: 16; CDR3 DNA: TGTGCCAGCAGCCAAGAGGACAGGGGGGCGTTGGATGGCTACACCTTC; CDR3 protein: CASSQEDRGALDGYTF
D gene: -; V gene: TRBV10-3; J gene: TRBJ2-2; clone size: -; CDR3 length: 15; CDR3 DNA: TGTGCCATCAGTGAGGAAAATAGGGGGACCGGGGAGCTGTTTTTT; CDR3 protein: CAISEENRGTGELFF
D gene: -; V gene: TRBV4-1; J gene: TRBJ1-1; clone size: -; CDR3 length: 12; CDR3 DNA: TGCGCCAGCAGGGAGGGTGACACTGAAGCTTTCTTT; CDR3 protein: CASREGDTEAFF
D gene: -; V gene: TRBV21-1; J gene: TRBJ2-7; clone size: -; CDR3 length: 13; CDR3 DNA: TGTGCCAGCAGCACCTGCGGGAGCAGTAGTAAGGACTTC; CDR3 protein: CASSTCGSSSKDF
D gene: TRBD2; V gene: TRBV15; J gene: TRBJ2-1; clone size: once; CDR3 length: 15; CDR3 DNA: TGTGCCACCACCACTAGCGGGGGGTCCTACAATGAGCAGTTCTTC; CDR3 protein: CATTTSGGSYNEQFF
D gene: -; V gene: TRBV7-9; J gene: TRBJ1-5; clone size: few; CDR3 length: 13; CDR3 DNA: TGTGCCAGCAGCTTATCGCAGAATCAGCCCCAGCATTTT; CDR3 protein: CASSLSQNQPQHF
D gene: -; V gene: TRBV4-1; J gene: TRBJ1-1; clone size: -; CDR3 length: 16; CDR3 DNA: TGCGCCAGCAGCCAAGACCGGGAGCTGGCGCACACTGAAGCCTTCTTT; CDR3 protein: CASSQDRELAHTEAFF
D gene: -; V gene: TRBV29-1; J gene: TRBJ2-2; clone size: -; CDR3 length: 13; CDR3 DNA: TGCAGCGTTGAAGAGGGAGGAACCGGGGAGCTGTTTTTT; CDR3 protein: CSVEEGGTGELFF
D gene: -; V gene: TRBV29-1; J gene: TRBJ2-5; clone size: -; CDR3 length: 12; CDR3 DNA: TGCAGCGTGCAGGGGGGTTCGGAGACCCAGTACTTC; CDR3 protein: CSVQGGSETQYF
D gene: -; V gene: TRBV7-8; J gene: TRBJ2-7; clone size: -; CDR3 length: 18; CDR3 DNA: TGTGCCAGCAGCTTAGGAGGCCCGGGGTCCCATGTAGGGTACGAGCAGTACTTC; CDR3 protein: CASSLGGPGSHVGYEQYF
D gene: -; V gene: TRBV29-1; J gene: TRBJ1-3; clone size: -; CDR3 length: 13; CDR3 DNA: TGCAGCGCCGAAGACAGGACTGGAAACACCATATATTTT; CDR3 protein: CSAEDRTGNTIYF
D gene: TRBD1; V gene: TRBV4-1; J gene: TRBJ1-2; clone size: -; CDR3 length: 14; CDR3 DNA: TGCGCCAGCAGCCCCGGACAGGGGGGAGATGGCTACACCTTC; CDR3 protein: CASSPGQGGDGYTF
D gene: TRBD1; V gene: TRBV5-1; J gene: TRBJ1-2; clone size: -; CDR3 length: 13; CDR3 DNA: TGCGCCAGCACACCGGGACAGAACTATGGCTACACCTTC; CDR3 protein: CASTPGQNYGYTF
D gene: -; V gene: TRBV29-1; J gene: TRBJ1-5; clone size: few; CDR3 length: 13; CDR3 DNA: TGCAGCGTTGGGTTCAGGGGAGATCAGCCCCAGCATTTT; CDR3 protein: CSVGFRGDQPQHF
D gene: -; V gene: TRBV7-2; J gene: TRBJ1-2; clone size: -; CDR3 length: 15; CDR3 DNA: TGTGCCAGCAGCTTAGGAGGCAAAGACAGCTATGGCTACACCTTC; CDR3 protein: CASSLGGKDSYGYTF
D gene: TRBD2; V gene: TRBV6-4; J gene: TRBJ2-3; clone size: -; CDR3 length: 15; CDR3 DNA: TGTGCCAGCAGCGATCGCGGGGGACTCACAGATACGCAGTATTTT; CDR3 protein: CASSDRGGLTDTQYF
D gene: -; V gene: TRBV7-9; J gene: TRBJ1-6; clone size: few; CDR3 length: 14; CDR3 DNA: TGTGCCAGCAGCAGTGACAGGCCCAATTCACCCCTCCACTTT; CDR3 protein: CASSSDRPNSPLHF
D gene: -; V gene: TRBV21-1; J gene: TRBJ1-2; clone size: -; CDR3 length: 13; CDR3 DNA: TGTGCCAGCAGCAAACAGGGTGGATATGGCTACACCTTC; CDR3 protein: CASSKQGGYGYTF
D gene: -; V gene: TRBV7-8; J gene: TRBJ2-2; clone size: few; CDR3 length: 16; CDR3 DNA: TGTGCCAGCAGCTTAGTATTGGGGGGAAAAACCGGGGAGCTGTTTTTT; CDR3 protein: CASSLVLGGKTGELFF
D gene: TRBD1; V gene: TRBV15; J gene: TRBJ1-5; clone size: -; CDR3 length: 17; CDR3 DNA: TGTGCCACCAGCAGAGAACCCCTAAAGACAGGGAATCAGCCCCAGCATTTT; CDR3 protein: CATSREPLKTGNQPQHF
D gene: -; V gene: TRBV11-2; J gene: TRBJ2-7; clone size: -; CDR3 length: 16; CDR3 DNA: TGTGCCAGCAGCTCCATCAGGGATCGTAAAGACTACGAGCAGTACTTC; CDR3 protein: CASSSIRDRKDYEQYF
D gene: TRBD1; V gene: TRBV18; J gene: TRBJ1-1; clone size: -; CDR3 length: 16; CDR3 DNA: TGTGCCAGCTCACCCCGGACAGGGCCGTTGAACACTGAAGCTTTCTTT; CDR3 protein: CASSPRTGPLNTEAFF
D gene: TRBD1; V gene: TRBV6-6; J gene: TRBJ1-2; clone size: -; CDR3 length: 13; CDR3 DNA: TGTGCCAGCAGTGCGGACAGGGTATACGGCTACACCTTC; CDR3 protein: CASSADRVYGYTF
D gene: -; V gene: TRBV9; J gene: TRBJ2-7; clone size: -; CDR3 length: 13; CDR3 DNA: TGTGCCAGCAGCCCCCACGCGTCCTACGAGCAGTACTTC; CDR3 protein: CASSPHASYEQYF
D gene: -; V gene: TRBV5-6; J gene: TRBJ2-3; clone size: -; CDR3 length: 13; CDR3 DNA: TGTGCCAGCAGCTTGACTAGTACAGATACGCAGTATTTT; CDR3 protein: CASSLTSTDTQYF
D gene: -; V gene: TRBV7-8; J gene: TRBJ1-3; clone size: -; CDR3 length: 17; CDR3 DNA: TGTGCCAGCAGCCTCCGGGACACTCCTCGCTCTGGAAACACCATATATTTT; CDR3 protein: CASSLRDTPRSGNTIYF
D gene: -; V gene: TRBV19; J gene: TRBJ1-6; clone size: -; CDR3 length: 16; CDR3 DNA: TGTGCCAGTAGTACGGACGGGAGGTTCGGGTATTCACCCCTCCACTTT; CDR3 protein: CASSTDGRFGYSPLHF
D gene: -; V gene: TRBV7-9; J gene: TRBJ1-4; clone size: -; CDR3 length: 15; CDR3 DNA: TGTGCCAGCAGTCCTGGGGGGGGCGGCGGTGAAAAACTGTTTTTT; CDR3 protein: CASSPGGGGGEKLFF
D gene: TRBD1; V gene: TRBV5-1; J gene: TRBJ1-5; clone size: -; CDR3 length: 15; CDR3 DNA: TGCGCCAGCAGCTTGGGGACAGGGGGCGGTCAGCCCCAGCATTTT; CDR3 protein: CASSLGTGGGQPQHF
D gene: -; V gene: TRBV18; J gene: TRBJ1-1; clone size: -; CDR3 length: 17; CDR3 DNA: TGTGCCAGCTCGCGCAATCCGCGAGACAGGCCGGACACTGAAGCTTTCTTT; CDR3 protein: CASSRNPRDRPDTEAFF
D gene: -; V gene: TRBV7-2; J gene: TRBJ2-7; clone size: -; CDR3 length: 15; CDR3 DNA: TGTGCCAGCAGCGGAGGGACCCCCGGACCCTACGAGCAGTACTTC; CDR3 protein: CASSGGTPGPYEQYF
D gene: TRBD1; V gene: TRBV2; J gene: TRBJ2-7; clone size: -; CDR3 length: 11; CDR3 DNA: TGTGCCAGCCACGACAGGGGCGAGCAGTACTTC; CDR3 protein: CASHDRGEQYF
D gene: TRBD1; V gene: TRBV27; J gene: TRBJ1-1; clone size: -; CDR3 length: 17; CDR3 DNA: TGTGCCAGCAGTTTATCCCGCAGACAGGGGGCAAGGACTGAAGCTTTCTTT; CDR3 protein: CASSLSRRQGARTEAFF
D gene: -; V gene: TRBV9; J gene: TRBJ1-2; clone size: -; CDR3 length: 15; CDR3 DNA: TGTGCCAGCAGCCCCCAGGTAGGGGGAAGCTATGGCTACACCTTC; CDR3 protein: CASSPQVGGSYGYTF
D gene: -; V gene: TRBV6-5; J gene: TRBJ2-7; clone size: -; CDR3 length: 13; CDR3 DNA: TGTGCCAGCGGGGGCCGAACCTCCTACGAGCAGTACTTC; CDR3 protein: CASGGRTSYEQYF
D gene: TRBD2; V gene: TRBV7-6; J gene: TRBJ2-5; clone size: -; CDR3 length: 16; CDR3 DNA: TGTGCCAGCAGCTTATTAGGACTAGCGGGGGTGGAGACCCAGTACTTC; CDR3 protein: CASSLLGLAGVETQYF
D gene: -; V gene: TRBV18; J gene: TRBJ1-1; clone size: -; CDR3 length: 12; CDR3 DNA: TGTGCCAGCTCACCACCTCTTTCTGAAGCTTTCTTT; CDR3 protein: CASSPPLSEAFF
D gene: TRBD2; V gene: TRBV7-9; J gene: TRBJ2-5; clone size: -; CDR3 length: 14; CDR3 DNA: TGTGCCAGCAGCTTAGTTGGCGGGGGGGAGACCCAGTACTTC; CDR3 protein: CASSLVGGGETQYF
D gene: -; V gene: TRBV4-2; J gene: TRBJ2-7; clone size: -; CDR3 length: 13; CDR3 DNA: TGTGCCAGCAGCCAAGCGGACAGCTACGAGCAGTACTTC; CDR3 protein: CASSQADSYEQYF
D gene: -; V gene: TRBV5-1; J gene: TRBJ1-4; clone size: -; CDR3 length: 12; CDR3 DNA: TGCGCCAGCAGCTTGGCGGGTGAAAAACTGTTTTTT; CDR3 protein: CASSLAGEKLFF
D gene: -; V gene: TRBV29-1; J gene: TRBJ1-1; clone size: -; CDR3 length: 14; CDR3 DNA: TGCAGCGTTGGGAGGGTTGGGGGGAGCACTGAAGCTTTCTTT; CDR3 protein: CSVGRVGGSTEAFF
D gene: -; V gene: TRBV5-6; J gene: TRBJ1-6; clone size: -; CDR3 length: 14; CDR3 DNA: TGTGCCAGCAGCTTGAGGTCAGGGATGTCACCCCTCCACTTT; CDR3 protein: CASSLRSGMSPLHF
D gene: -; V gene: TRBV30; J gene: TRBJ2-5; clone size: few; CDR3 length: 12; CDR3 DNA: TGTGCCTGGAGTGTTTCGAGAGAGACCCAGTACTTC; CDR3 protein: CAWSVSRETQYF
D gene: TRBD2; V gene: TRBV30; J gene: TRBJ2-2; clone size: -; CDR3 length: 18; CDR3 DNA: TGTGCCTGGAGTGCCCCCAGCGGGGGGGCCCTTCGCACCGGGGAGCTGTTTTTT; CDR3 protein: CAWSAPSGGALRTGELFF
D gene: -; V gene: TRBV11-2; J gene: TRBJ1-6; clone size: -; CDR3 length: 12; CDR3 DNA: TGTGCCAGCAGCTTAGGAGGGCCCCACCCCCACTTT; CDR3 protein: CASSLGGPHPHF
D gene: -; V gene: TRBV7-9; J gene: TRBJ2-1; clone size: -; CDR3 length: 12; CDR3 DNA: TGTGCCAGCAGCTTAGAACAACGTGAGCAGTTCTTC; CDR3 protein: CASSLEQREQFF
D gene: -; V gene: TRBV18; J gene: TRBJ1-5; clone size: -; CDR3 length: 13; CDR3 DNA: TGTGCCAGCTCCCTTGGCTCCGATCAGCCCCAGCATTTT; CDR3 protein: CASSLGSDQPQHF
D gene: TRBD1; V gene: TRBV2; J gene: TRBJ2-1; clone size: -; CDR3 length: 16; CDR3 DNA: TGTGCCAGCAGTGAGAGTCTGGGACAGGGGCTCTATGAGCAGTTCTTC; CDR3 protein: CASSESLGQGLYEQFF
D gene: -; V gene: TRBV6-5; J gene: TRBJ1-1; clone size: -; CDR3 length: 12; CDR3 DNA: TGTGCAGCGGGGGGGATGAACACTGAAGCTTTCTTT; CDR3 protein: CAAGGMNTEAFF
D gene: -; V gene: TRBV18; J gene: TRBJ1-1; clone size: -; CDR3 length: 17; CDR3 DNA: TGTGCCAGCTCACCACTCTCGGGGAGGCACATGAACACTGAAGCTTTCTTT; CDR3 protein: CASSPLSGRHMNTEAFF
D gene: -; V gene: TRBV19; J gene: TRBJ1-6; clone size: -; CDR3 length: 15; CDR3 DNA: TGTGCCAGTAGTATTGTACAGGGTACAGGTTCACCCCTCCACTTT; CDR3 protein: CASSIVQGTGSPLHF
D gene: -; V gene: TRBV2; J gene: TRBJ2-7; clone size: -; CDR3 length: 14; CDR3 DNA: TGTGCCAGCAGGGATGAGGGAGGGGGCTACGAGCAGTACTTC; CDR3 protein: CASRDEGGGYEQYF
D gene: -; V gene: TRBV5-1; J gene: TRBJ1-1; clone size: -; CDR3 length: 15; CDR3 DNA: TGCGCCAGCAGCTTACGCCCAAGAGGGAACACTGAAGCTTTCTTT; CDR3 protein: CASSLRPRGNTEAFF
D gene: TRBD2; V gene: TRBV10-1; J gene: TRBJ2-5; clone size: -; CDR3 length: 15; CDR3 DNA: TGCGCCAGCGGGTCCCCGGGGGGTTATCAAGAGACCCAGTACTTC; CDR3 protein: CASGSPGGYQETQYF
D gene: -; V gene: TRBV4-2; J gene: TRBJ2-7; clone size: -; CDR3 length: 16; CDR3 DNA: TGTGCCAGCAGCCGCCGGGAAGGGCGAGACTCCTACGAGCAGTACTTC; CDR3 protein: CASSRREGRDSYEQYF
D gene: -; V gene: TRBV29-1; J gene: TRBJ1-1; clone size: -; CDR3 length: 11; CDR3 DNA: TGCAGCGGCGCATCAGGCACTGAAGCTTTCTTT; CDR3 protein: CSGASGTEAFF
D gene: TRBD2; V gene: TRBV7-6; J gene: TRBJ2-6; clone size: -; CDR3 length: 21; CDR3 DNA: TGTGCCAGCAGCTTAGTTCCCAGCGGGGGGCACACCGGTGACGGGGCCAACGTCCTGACTTTC; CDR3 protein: CASSLVPSGGHTGDGANVLTF
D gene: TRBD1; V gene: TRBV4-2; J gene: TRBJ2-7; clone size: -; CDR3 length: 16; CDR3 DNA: TGTGCCAGCAGCCAAGATGGGACAGGGCAGGTCGGCGAGCAGTACTTC; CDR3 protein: CASSQDGTGQVGEQYF